The 15 T cell receptor beta chains presented below share a single source sample, sequenced in a study of cytomegalovirus exposure and HLA in healthy donors. 60 Vbeta and 13 Jbeta primers were used in PCR. Clones were read by immunoSEQ multiplex PCR, and TCRdb kept only the in-frame ones, dropping some. Here the sample spans 180,000 or so clones, around 80% being singletons. What was sequenced was PBMCs. Receptors originate from a girl aged 10-17 years in good health and CMV-seropositive.

This chain joins TRBV5-1 and TRBJ2-7; 10 bases match TRBD2. The CDR3 has 16 amino acids. The trim removed 0 bases at V and 7 bases at J, leaving 10 bases unmatched. Germline CDR1 SGHRS, CDR2 YFSETQ. The CDR3, as DNA: TGCGCCAGCAGCTTGGGGGCGGCTAGCGGGAGAAGAGAGCAGTACTTC. It translates to CASSLGAASGRREQYF.

V usage is TRBV19 and J usage is TRBJ1-2; D is possibly TRBD1 (6 bases). Germline V gene data show CDR1 as LNHDA and CDR2 as SQIVND (reference sequence). V shed 6 bases and J shed 8 bases, with 10 bases lying between them. CDR3 length: 11 residues. The CDR3 region is CASRGGGGYTF. Written as DNA, the CDR3 is TGTGCCAGTAGAGGGGGTGGGGGCTACACCTTC.

The chain is built from TRBV19 and TRBJ2-4; no definite D call. This CDR3 contains 16 residues. V dropped 3 bases and J dropped 0 bases, with 12 bases sitting between them. In germline, CDR1 is LNHDA, CDR2 SQIVND (reference sequence). The CDR3 region has the DNA TGTGCCAGTAGTATCACCAGTAACCTAGCCAAAAACATTCAGTACTTC. Its protein product is CASSITSNLAKNIQYF.

The CDR3 spells CASSLGIGRRNYGYTF. The CDR3 DNA follows: TGCGCCAGCAGCTTGGGTATTGGGCGCCGAAACTATGGCTACACCTTC. The chain combines TRBV5-1 with TRBJ1-2; D not certain. The germline CDR1 and CDR2 sequences are SGHRS and YFSETQ. The CDR3 is 16 residues long. V lost 0 bases and J 2 bases, leaving 14 bases between the germline ends.

The chain has TRBV30 and TRBJ2-7, with TRBD2 matching over 11 bases. This CDR3 has 18 residues. V was clipped by 4 bases and J by 2 bases; unmatched bases: 16. Germline CDR1 reads GTSNPN; CDR2 reads SVGIG (reference sequence). The CDR3 DNA sequence: TGTGCCTGGAAGTCATCCCCAATAGCGGGAGGGGTTCCCTACGAGCAGTACTTC. It yields the protein CAWKSSPIAGGVPYEQYF.

This chain links TRBV10-1 with TRBJ1-2; D unclear. This CDR3 comprises 13 residues. The V and J ends lost 0 bases and 2 bases respectively, with 4 bases between them. From germline, CDR1 is WNHNN and CDR2 SYGVQD (reference sequence). The CDR3 loop reads CASSESQNYGYTF. The CDR3 DNA is TGCGCCAGCAGTGAGTCCCAAAACTATGGCTACACCTTC.

This clone was picked up a small number of times. V and J are TRBV19 and TRBJ2-1; TRBD2 might be the D (5 bases). V was cut by 4 bases and J by 6 bases, with 13 bases left in between. Germline V CDR1 and CDR2: LNHDA, SQIVND (reference sequence). The CDR3 spans 14 residues. This CDR3 reads CASSKGTRANEQFF. The CDR3 bases are TGTGCCAGTAGTAAGGGAACTAGGGCCAATGAGCAGTTCTTC.

This rearrangement joins TRBV7-8 to TRBJ1-2, with a tentative D call TRBD1 (5 bases). CDR1 and CDR2 from the germline V gene are SGHVS and FQNEAQ. The length of the CDR3 is 15 residues. V was pared by 8 bases and J by 7 bases, with 23 bases between. Here the CDR3 DNA reads TGTGCCAGCGGGTTGAGTGCAGGGCTCAACGCTGGCTACACCTTC. Protein: CASGLSAGLNAGYTF.

The chain links TRBV4-2 to TRBJ1-2; no firm D call. The V gene lost 2 bases and the J gene lost 6 bases, with 10 bases spanning the gap. The CDR3 covers 13 residues. CDR1 is LGHNA, CDR2 YNFKEQ, per germline. CDR3 in amino acids: CASSQRRGDGYTF. Here the CDR3 DNA reads TGTGCCAGCAGCCAAAGGCGCGGTGATGGCTACACCTTC.

This clone was observed a single time. This sequence joins TRBV15 and TRBJ2-1, with a tentative D call TRBD2 (5 bases). V was cut by 0 bases and J by 9 bases, with 15 bases left in between. CDR1 LNHNV and CDR2 YYDKDF come from the germline V gene (reference sequence). The length of the CDR3 is 15 residues. The CDR3 region is CATSRDLVGMGEQFF. The CDR3 DNA reads as TGTGCCACCAGCAGAGATTTGGTCGGGATGGGTGAGCAGTTCTTC. Drawing the rest from reference TRBV15 and TRBJ2-1, the complete variable domain is DAMVIQNPRYQVTQFGKPVTLSCSQTLNHNVMYWYQQKSSQAPKLLFHYYDKDFNNEADTPDNFQSRRPNTSFCFLDIRSPGLGDTAMYLCATSRDLVGMGEQFFGPGTRLTVL.

The J gene is TRBJ2-1, the V gene TRBV29-1; TRBD2 aligns across 8 bases. After removal of 7 bases from V and 3 bases from J, the junction contained 5 bases not matched to a gene. Per the germline V gene, CDR1 is SQVTM and CDR2 is ANQGSEA. This CDR3 is built from 13 residues. The CDR3 nucleotides are TGCAGCGCGAAGCGGGGGTACTACAATGAGCAGTTCTTC. As protein: CSAKRGYYNEQFF.

The chain couples TRBV27 to TRBJ1-5; TRBD1 is a possible D gene (6 bases). V gave up 8 bases and J gave up 4 bases, with 15 bases separating them. This CDR3 region has 14 residues. Per the germline V gene, CDR1 is MNHEY and CDR2 is SMNVEV (reference sequence). The DNA for the CDR3 is TGTGCCAGCGCCTTCCGGGACAAAAATCAGCCCCAGCATTTT. Amino acids: CASAFRDKNQPQHF.

This clone was found once. The genes are TRBV5-4 and TRBJ2-3; perhaps TRBD1 as D (6 bases). The V gene lost 4 bases and the J gene lost 6 bases, with 9 bases spanning the gap. The germline gives CDR1 SGHNT, CDR2 YYREEE (reference sequence). This CDR3 is 12 amino acids long. The CDR3 spells CASSADSDTQYF. In nucleotides, the CDR3 is TGTGCCAGCAGCGCGGACAGTGATACGCAGTATTTT.

This chain joins TRBV10-1 and TRBJ2-5, with D perhaps matching TRBD2 (6 bases). Germline V gives CDR1 WNHNN, CDR2 SYGVQD (reference sequence). The CDR3 extends over 22 amino acids. V shed 3 bases and J shed 8 bases, with 40 bases lying between them. The CDR3 reads CASSEKRQEFGGAHPKVETQYF. Here the CDR3 DNA reads TGCGCCAGCAGTGAAAAGCGGCAAGAATTCGGCGGGGCCCACCCCAAGGTGGAAACCCAGTACTTC.

V is TRBV6-5 and J is TRBJ1-2; 8 nucleotides agree with TRBD1. Per germline, CDR1 MNHEY and CDR2 SVGAGI. V was pared by 6 bases and J by 5 bases, with 5 bases of the junction left unmatched. The CDR3 covers 13 residues. The CDR3: CASRSGGGYGYTF. The CDR3 region has the DNA TGTGCCAGCAGGTCAGGGGGCGGGTATGGCTACACCTTC.